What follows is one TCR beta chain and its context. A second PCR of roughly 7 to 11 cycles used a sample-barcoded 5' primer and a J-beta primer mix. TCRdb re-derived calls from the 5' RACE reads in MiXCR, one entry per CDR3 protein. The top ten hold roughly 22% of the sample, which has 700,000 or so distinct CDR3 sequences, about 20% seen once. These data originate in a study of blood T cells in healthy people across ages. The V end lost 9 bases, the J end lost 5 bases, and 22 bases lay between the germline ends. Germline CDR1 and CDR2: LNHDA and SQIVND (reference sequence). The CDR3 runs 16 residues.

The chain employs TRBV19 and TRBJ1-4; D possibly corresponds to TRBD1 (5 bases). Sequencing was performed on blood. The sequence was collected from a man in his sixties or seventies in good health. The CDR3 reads CASTGGGVGANEKLFF. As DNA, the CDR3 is TGTGCCAGCACTGGTGGAGGTGTAGGGGCCAATGAAAAACTGTTTTTT.